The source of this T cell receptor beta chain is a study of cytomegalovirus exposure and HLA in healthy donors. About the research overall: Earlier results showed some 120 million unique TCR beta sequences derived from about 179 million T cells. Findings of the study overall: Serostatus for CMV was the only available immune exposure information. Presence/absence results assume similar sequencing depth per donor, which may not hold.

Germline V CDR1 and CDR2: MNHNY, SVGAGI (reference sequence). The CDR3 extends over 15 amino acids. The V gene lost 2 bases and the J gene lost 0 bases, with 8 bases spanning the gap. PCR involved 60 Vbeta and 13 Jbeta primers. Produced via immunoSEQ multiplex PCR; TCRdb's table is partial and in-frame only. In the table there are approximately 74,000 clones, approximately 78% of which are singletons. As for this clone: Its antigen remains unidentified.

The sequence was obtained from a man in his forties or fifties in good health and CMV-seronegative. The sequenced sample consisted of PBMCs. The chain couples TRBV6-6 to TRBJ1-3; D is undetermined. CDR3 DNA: TGTGCCAGCAGTTACGGGGAGAGCTCTGGAAACACCATATATTTT. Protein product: CASSYGESSGNTIYF.